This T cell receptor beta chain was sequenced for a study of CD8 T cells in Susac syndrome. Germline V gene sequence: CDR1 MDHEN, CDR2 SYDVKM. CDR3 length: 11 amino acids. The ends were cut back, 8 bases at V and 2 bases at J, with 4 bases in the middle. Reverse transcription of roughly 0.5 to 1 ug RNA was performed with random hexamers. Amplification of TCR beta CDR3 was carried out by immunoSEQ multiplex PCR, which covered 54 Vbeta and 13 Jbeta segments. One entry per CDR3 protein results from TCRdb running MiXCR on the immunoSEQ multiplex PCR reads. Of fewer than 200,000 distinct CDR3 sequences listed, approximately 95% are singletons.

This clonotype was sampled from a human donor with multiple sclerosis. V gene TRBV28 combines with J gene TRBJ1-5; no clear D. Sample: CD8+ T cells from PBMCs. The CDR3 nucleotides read TGTGCCAGCCGGGGCAATCAGCCCCAGCATTTT. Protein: CASRGNQPQHF. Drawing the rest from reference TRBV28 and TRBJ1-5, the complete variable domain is DVKVTQSSRYLVKRTGEKVFLECVQDMDHENMFWYRQDPGLGLRLIYFSYDVKMKEKGDIPEGYSVSREKKERFSLILESASTNQTSMYLCASRGNQPQHFGDGTRLSIL.